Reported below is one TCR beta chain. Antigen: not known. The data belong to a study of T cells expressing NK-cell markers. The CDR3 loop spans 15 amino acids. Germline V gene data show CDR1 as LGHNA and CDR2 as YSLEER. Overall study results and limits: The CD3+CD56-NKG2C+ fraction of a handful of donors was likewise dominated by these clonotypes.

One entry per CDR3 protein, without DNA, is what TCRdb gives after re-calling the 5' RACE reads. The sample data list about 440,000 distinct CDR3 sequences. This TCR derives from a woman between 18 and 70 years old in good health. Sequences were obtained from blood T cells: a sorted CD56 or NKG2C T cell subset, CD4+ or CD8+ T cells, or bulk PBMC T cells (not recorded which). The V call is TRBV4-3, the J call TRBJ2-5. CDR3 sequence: CASSQDLGLRETQYF.